The clone carrying this T cell receptor (beta chain) has just a few counts. CDR1 is SGHAT and CDR2 is FQNNGV in the germline V gene. The CDR3 covers 15 residues. Trimming took 6 bases from V and 7 from J; bases not matched to a gene: 8. Repertoires were generated with immunoSEQ multiplex PCR, while TCRdb's copy carries only in-frame clones and drops some. Here the sample spans approximately 71,000 clones, approximately 90% being singletons. This sample is drawn from a study of T cells after somatic rescue of genetic block. Specimen: peripheral blood mononuclear cells (PBMCs). This TCR was sampled from a man between 35 and 55 years old. The chain has TRBV11-2 and TRBJ2-1; 11 bases are a match to TRBD2. As DNA, the CDR3 is TGTGCCAGCAGAAATCGCGCTAGCGGGAGGAATGAGCAGTTCTTC. It translates to CASRNRASGRNEQFF.